Below, 23 T cell receptor beta chains from the same sample are listed, as sequenced in a study of siplizumab effects on memory and regulatory T cells. Some clones are missing from TCRdb's copy, which holds only in-frame ones; the method was immunoSEQ multiplex PCR. The sample carries 85,000 to 130,000 clones, more than 85% recorded once. Sequences were obtained from CD4+ T cells sorted from blood. The receptors here all came from a human donor in good health. Some clones in this sample may be carry-over from other donors' samples.

This chain joins TRBV19 and TRBJ2-1; 10 positions match TRBD2. The germline gives CDR1 LNHDA, CDR2 SQIVND (reference sequence). The CDR3 contains 16 residues. Losses at the gene ends were 4 bases for V and 10 bases for J; bases not matched to a gene: 13. For the CDR3, the DNA is TGTGCCAGTAGTACCCGAGCGGGAGGGCTAATCAGGGAGCAGTTCTTC. It is translated as CASSTRAGGLIREQFF.

V gene TRBV5-1 combines with J gene TRBJ1-3, with no clear D. The germline V gene encodes CDR1 SGHRS and CDR2 YFSETQ. CDR3 size: 17 residues. Trimming pared 1 base from V and 0 bases from J, leaving 14 bases between. This CDR3 reads CASSLYPLQDSGNTIYF. For the CDR3, the DNA is TGCGCCAGCAGCTTGTACCCTTTACAAGACTCTGGAAACACCATATATTTT. Drawing the rest from reference TRBV5-1 and TRBJ1-3, the complete variable domain is KAGVTQTPRYLIKTRGQQVTLSCSPISGHRSVSWYQQTPGQGLQFLFEYFSETQRNKGNFPGRFSGRQFSNSRSEMNVSTLELGDSALYLCASSLYPLQDSGNTIYFGEGSWLTVV.

The CDR3: CAISEYSIGEQYF. For the CDR3, the DNA is TGTGCCATCAGTGAGTACTCTATTGGCGAGCAGTACTTC. V and J are TRBV10-3 and TRBJ2-7; D unresolved. This CDR3 comprises 13 residues. Germline lookup yields CDR1 ENHRY and CDR2 SYGVKD. Trimming took 1 base from V and 6 from J, leaving 10 bases between them.

The CDR3 spells CASSLIGREETQYF. CDR3 in DNA: TGCGCCAGCAGCTTGATCGGCAGAGAAGAGACCCAGTACTTC. The chain links TRBV5-1 to TRBJ2-5; D is ambiguous. Germline CDR1 SGHRS, CDR2 YFSETQ. V was cut by 1 base and J by 3 bases, with 10 bases left in between. There are 14 residues in the CDR3.

The rearrangement uses TRBV25-1 and TRBJ2-7; 9 bases line up with TRBD1. This CDR3 has 13 amino acids. Per germline, CDR1 MGHDK and CDR2 SYGVNS. V lost 11 bases, J lost 4 bases, and 9 bases stayed unmatched. CDR3: CASPGTGTYEQYF. As DNA, the CDR3 is TGTGCCTCCCCTGGGACAGGGACGTACGAGCAGTACTTC.

The chain couples TRBV7-9 to TRBJ1-3, with a possible D match to TRBD1 (5 bases). Germline CDR1 reads SEHNR; CDR2 reads FQNEAQ (reference sequence). The CDR3 runs 16 residues. V was shortened by 1 base and J by 3 bases, with 13 bases between the two germline ends. CDR3 bases: TGTGCCAGCAGCTTAGGCGGGGCCCAGGGTGGAAACACCATATATTTT. This translates into CASSLGGAQGGNTIYF.

J is TRBJ2-3 and V is TRBV5-1; 14 nucleotides match TRBD2. Germline V gene sequence: CDR1 SGHRS, CDR2 YFSETQ. The CDR3 is 17 residues long. The J segment lost 1 base and the V segment lost 4 bases, leaving 5 bases of the junction unmatched. The CDR3: CASSTLTSGRGTDTQYF. CDR3 DNA: TGCGCCAGCAGCACACTGACTAGCGGGAGGGGCACAGATACGCAGTATTTT.

The V gene is TRBV19, the J gene TRBJ2-3, with D possibly TRBD2 on 7 matching bases. The CDR3 totals 16 residues. Trimming stripped 3 bases from V and 5 bases from J, with 18 bases between. Per the germline V gene, CDR1 is LNHDA and CDR2 is SQIVND (reference sequence). The CDR3 loop is CASSILRGLREDTQYF. The CDR3 DNA reads as TGTGCCAGTAGTATCCTGCGGGGGCTCCGGGAAGATACGCAGTATTTT.

Details on this clone: Mismatch with germline at one junction end may stem from a read error. V usage is TRBV7-7 and J usage is TRBJ2-2; D might be TRBD1 (6 bases). This CDR3 region has 13 residues. Germline V gives CDR1 SSHAT, CDR2 FNYEAQ (reference sequence). CDR3 in amino acids: CASRRQETGELFF. In nucleotides, the CDR3 is TGTGCTAGCAGGAGACAGGAGACCGGGGAGCTGTTTTTT. The whole variable domain, filled in from reference TRBV7-7 and TRBJ2-2, reads GAGVSQSPRYKVTKRGQDVTLRCDPISSHATLYWYQQALGQGPEFLTYFNYEAQPDKSGLPSDRFSAERPEGSISTLTIQRTEQRDSAMYRCASRRQETGELFFGEGSRLTVL.

As DNA, the CDR3 is TGTGCCATCAGTGACACAGGGAATCAGCCCCAGCATTTT. It encodes CAISDTGNQPQHF. This chain connects TRBV10-3 to TRBJ1-5; D possibly corresponds to TRBD1 (6 bases). V was pared by 3 bases and J by 4 bases, with 7 bases between. The CDR3 is made up of 13 amino acids. CDR1 and CDR2 (germline): ENHRY, SYGVKD.

This rearrangement joins TRBV28 to TRBJ2-5; D possibly matches TRBD1 or TRBD2 (6 bases each). The CDR3 has 13 amino acids. Germline CDR1 is MDHEN and CDR2 is SYDVKM. V lost 6 bases, J lost 5 bases, and 13 bases lay in between. The CDR3 protein is CASRPTGGETQYF. CDR3 in DNA: TGTGCCAGCAGGCCGACAGGAGGGGAGACCCAGTACTTC.

V is TRBV29-1 and J is TRBJ1-2; possibly TRBD1 for D (5 bases). The CDR3 covers 13 residues. Germline CDR1 is SQVTM and CDR2 is ANQGSEA. Trimming stripped 4 bases from V and 4 bases from J, with 13 bases between. The CDR3 sequence: CSVGGDEGYGYTF. In nucleotides, the CDR3 is TGCAGCGTTGGAGGGGACGAAGGCTATGGCTACACCTTC. Based on the CDR3 plus reference TRBV29-1 and TRBJ1-2, the full variable domain is SAVISQKPSRDICQRGTSLTIQCQVDSQVTMMFWYRQQPGQSLTLIATANQGSEATYESGFVIDKFPISRPNLTFSTLTVSNMSPEDSSIYLCSVGGDEGYGYTFGSGTRLTVV.

The genes are TRBV10-3 and TRBJ2-5, with no clear D. CDR3 length equals 14 residues. Germline-derived CDR1 and CDR2 are ENHRY and SYGVKD. Trimming removed 0 bases at V and 1 base at J, with 6 bases between. The CDR3 bases are TGTGCCATCAGTGAGTCAGGCAGCCAAGAGACCCAGTACTTC. Encoded protein: CAISESGSQETQYF.

The V and J genes are TRBV2 and TRBJ2-1; D might be TRBD1 or TRBD2, each matching 5 bases. V lost 1 base and J lost 3, with 10 bases in between. There are 15 residues in the CDR3. Germline CDR1 SNHLY, CDR2 FYNNEI. The CDR3 region is CASSEEGSHYNEQFF. The CDR3 coding sequence is TGTGCCAGCAGTGAAGAGGGGAGTCACTACAATGAGCAGTTCTTC.

The CDR3 coding sequence is TGTGCCAGCAGCCCGGGACCGCTAAATCAGCCCCAGCATTTT. Translated, it gives CASSPGPLNQPQHF. V and J are TRBV6-1 and TRBJ1-5, with D perhaps TRBD1 (5 bases). The CDR3 is made up of 14 amino acids. Germline loops: CDR1 MNHNS, CDR2 SASEGT. Deletions cut 6 bases from V and 4 bases from J, with 13 bases between.

This chain links TRBV19 with TRBJ1-5, with TRBD1 matching 8 bases. From germline, CDR1 is LNHDA and CDR2 SQIVND (reference sequence). CDR3 length: 15 residues. The J segment lost 3 bases and the V segment lost 8 bases, leaving 9 bases of the junction unmatched. As DNA, the CDR3 is TGTGCCAGTTCGGGACAGGCGGTTCACAATCAGCCCCAGCATTTT. Its translation is CASSGQAVHNQPQHF.

The chain is built from TRBV7-9 and TRBJ2-5, with a tentative D call TRBD1 (5 bases). This CDR3 has 17 amino acids. V was cut by 4 bases and J by 0 bases, with 18 bases left in between. CDR1 and CDR2 (germline): SEHNR, FQNEAQ (reference sequence). The CDR3 loop is CASSSQGQGWYQETQYF. The DNA for the CDR3 is TGTGCCAGCAGCTCTCAAGGGCAGGGCTGGTACCAAGAGACCCAGTACTTC.

V is TRBV30 and J is TRBJ1-2; possible D gene TRBD1, 5 bases. Trimming took 3 bases from V and 8 from J, leaving 22 bases between them. Germline loops: CDR1 GTSNPN, CDR2 SVGIG (reference sequence). This CDR3 has 15 residues. The CDR3: CAWRSSGTTTRGYTF. CDR3 sequence (DNA): TGTGCCTGGAGATCTAGTGGGACCACGACGAGAGGCTACACCTTC. Looking up the rest from reference TRBV30 and TRBJ1-2 gives the full variable domain: SQTIHQWPATLVQPVGSPLSLECTVEGTSNPNLYWYRQAAGRGLQLLFYSVGIGQISSEVPQNLSASRPQDRQFILSSKKLLLSDSGFYLCAWRSSGTTTRGYTFGSGTRLTVV.

The chain joins TRBV6-5 to TRBJ1-5; TRBD1 aligns across 9 bases. V shed 5 bases and J 4 bases; nucleotides not matched to a gene: 3. The germline V gene encodes CDR1 MNHEY and CDR2 SVGAGI. This CDR3 has 14 amino acids. The CDR3 spells CASSGQGLNQPQHF. In nucleotides, the CDR3 is TGTGCCAGCAGTGGACAGGGGTTGAATCAGCCCCAGCATTTT.

The gene calls are TRBV18 and TRBJ1-4; 11 positions agree with TRBD1. The germline V gene has CDR1 KGHSH and CDR2 LQKENI. J lost 8 bases, V lost 3 bases, and 8 bases had no gene match. CDR3 length: 16 residues. The CDR3 coding sequence is TGTGCCAGCTCACCGAACCCCGGGACAGGGGGGGAAAAACTGTTTTTT. Its translation is CASSPNPGTGGEKLFF.

The rearrangement links TRBV2 to TRBJ2-3, with 9 bases aligning to TRBD2. The germline CDR1 and CDR2 sequences are SNHLY and FYNNEI. The junction had 3 bases not matched to a gene; V was cut back by 8 bases and J by 0 bases. The CDR3 totals 14 residues. The CDR3 here is CASLTSGSTDTQYF. CDR3 bases: TGTGCCAGCCTGACTAGCGGAAGCACAGATACGCAGTATTTT.

The chain is built from TRBV19 and TRBJ2-7; 11 bases agree with TRBD2. Germline loops: CDR1 LNHDA, CDR2 SQIVND (reference sequence). V lost 1 base, J lost 3 bases, and 2 bases stayed unmatched. The CDR3 has 15 amino acids. The CDR3 loop reads CASSIATSGIYEQYF. CDR3 sequence (DNA): TGTGCCAGTAGTATAGCGACTAGCGGGATCTACGAGCAGTACTTC.

This sequence joins TRBV7-2 and TRBJ2-1; D is perhaps TRBD2 (6 bases). Germline-derived CDR1 and CDR2 are SGHTA and FQGNSA. Trimming removed 7 bases from V and 0 bases from J, with 10 bases in between. CDR3 length: 14 amino acids. CDR3 nucleotides: TGTGCCAGCACAACCGGGAGCTCCTACAATGAGCAGTTCTTC. Its translation is CASTTGSSYNEQFF.